These T cell receptor beta chains were read from a single sample in a study of neurological immune-mediated disorders. TCRdb processed the 5' RACE reads anew with MiXCR; each CDR3 protein has one entry. The data contain roughly 100,000 distinct CDR3 sequences, more than 10% of them seen just once; the ten biggest clones take up about 3.1%. The sequenced material came from PBMCs. These receptors were collected from a female donor with HTLV-1-associated myelopathy (HAM/TSP). CDR3s include the opening cysteine and the closing phenylalanine or tryptophan. A D gene is named only where the DNA matches it firmly. Rows give clone size only sometimes, using once, few, many, or a class for an expanded clone.

TRBJ2-2 | TRBV3-1 | 17 | many | TRBD2 | CASSWTSGAQNTGELFF | TGTGCCAGCAGCTGGACTAGCGGGGCTCAAAACACCGGGGAGCTGTTTTTT
TRBJ2-5 | TRBV6-2/TRBV6-3 | 12 | few | - | CASTPPRKTQYF | TGTGCCAGCACCCCCCCCCGTAAGACCCAGTACTTC
TRBJ2-2 | TRBV5-1 | 15 | many | - | CASSNGLINTGELFF | TGCGCCAGCAGCAACGGATTAATCAACACCGGGGAGCTGTTTTTT
TRBJ2-3 | TRBV5-1 | 16 | few | TRBD2 | CASRATGTSGTDTQYF | TGCGCCAGCAGGGCAACCGGGACTAGCGGCACAGATACGCAGTATTTT
TRBJ2-1 | TRBV19 | 13 | many | TRBD1 | CASSGTGYNEQFF | TGTGCCAGTAGTGGGACAGGTTACAATGAGCAGTTCTTC
TRBJ2-1 | TRBV18 | 15 | - | - | CASSPSGFSYNEQFF | TGTGCCAGCTCACCATCCGGGTTCTCCTACAATGAGCAGTTCTTC
TRBJ2-3 | TRBV6-6 | 17 | many | TRBD2 | CASSYTGTSYRTDTQYF | TGTGCCAGCAGTTACACCGGGACTAGCTATCGCACAGATACGCAGTATTTT
TRBJ2-3 | TRBV5-1 | 14 | many | - | CASKTGPSTDTQYF | TGCGCCAGCAAAACGGGCCCCAGCACAGATACGCAGTATTTT
TRBJ2-3 | TRBV20-1 | 14 | many | TRBD2 | CSASGGAQSDTQYF | TGCAGTGCCTCCGGGGGGGCTCAGTCAGATACGCAGTATTTT
TRBJ2-1 | TRBV24-1 | 17 | few | TRBD1 | CATSDLQGASSYNEQFF | TGTGCCACCAGTGATTTACAGGGGGCGAGCTCCTACAATGAGCAGTTCTTC
TRBJ2-7 | TRBV6-2/TRBV6-3 | 13 | many | - | CASSWQGSYEQYF | TGTGCCAGCAGTTGGCAGGGTTCCTACGAGCAGTACTTC
TRBJ2-3 | TRBV24-1 | 17 | many | TRBD2 | CATSESSSGPSTDTQYF | TGTGCCACCAGTGAATCTTCTAGCGGCCCTAGCACAGATACGCAGTATTTT
TRBJ2-7 | TRBV9 | 16 | few | TRBD2 | CASSTRTSGASREQYF | TGTGCCAGCAGCACTCGGACTAGCGGGGCCTCTAGGGAGCAGTACTTC
TRBJ2-7 | TRBV5-1 | 13 | many | - | CASSLDREHEQYF | TGCGCCAGCAGCTTGGACAGGGAGCACGAGCAGTACTTC
TRBJ1-6 | TRBV6-6 | 13 | many | - | CASSRVYNSPLHF | TGTGCCAGCAGTCGGGTGTATAATTCACCCCTCCACTTT
TRBJ2-1 | TRBV4-1 | 15 | many | TRBD1 | CASSHRDRGPKGQFF | TGCGCCAGCAGCCATAGGGACAGGGGCCCCAAGGGACAGTTCTTC
TRBJ2-1 | TRBV5-1 | 15 | many | - | CASSLASAAYNEQFF | TGCGCCAGCAGCTTGGCGTCAGCGGCCTACAATGAGCAGTTCTTC
TRBJ2-1 | TRBV29-1 | 13 | many | - | CSVDQENGNEQFF | TGCAGCGTTGATCAGGAAAACGGCAATGAGCAGTTCTTC
TRBJ2-4 | TRBV2 | 13 | many | TRBD1 | CASRAGQGNIQYF | TGTGCCAGCAGGGCAGGACAGGGGAACATTCAGTACTTC
TRBJ2-1 | TRBV20-1 | 14 | - | TRBD1 | CSATGGQGANEQFF | TGCAGTGCTACCGGGGGACAGGGGGCCAATGAGCAGTTCTTC
TRBJ1-1 | TRBV20-1 | 12 | many | - | CSARHRELLAFF | TGCAGTGCTAGGCACAGGGAGCTCTTAGCTTTCTTT
TRBJ2-2 | TRBV5-1 | 15 | many | TRBD2 | CASSSTSGNTGELFF | TGCGCCAGCAGCTCGACTAGCGGCAACACCGGGGAGCTGTTTTTT
TRBJ1-5 | TRBV7-9 | 16 | many | - | CASSLGPAQSNQPQHF | TGTGCCAGCAGCTTAGGGCCAGCTCAGAGCAATCAGCCCCAGCATTTT
TRBJ1-6 | TRBV5-1 | 15 | many | - | CASSEGINSYSPLHF | TGCGCCAGCAGCGAGGGAATAAATTCCTATTCACCCCTCCACTTT
TRBJ2-2 | TRBV7-2 | 17 | many | - | CASSPPGGGFITGELFF | TGTGCCAGCAGCCCCCCAGGCGGGGGCTTTATTACTGGGGAGCTGTTTTTT